The 11 T cell receptor beta chains given below trace back to one sample, sequenced in a study of cytomegalovirus exposure and HLA in healthy donors. PCR used 60 Vbeta primers and 13 Jbeta primers. Profiled with immunoSEQ multiplex PCR; TCRdb holds only in-frame clones, not every one. The top ten clones hold over 2% of a sample with approximately 100,000 clones, roughly 60% of them seen once. The sample taken for sequencing was PBMCs. Receptors originate from a human donor in good health.

Comments on this clone: The germline gene is not matched at one end of the junction; a read error may be the cause. The chain's CDR3 is CASSGSASGGQEAQYF. The CDR3 DNA is TGCGCCAGCAGCGGTTCGGCTAGCGGGGGACAAGAGGCCCAGTACTTC. The chain is built from TRBV5-1 and TRBJ2-5; the match to TRBD2 covers 10 bases. The germline CDR1 and CDR2 sequences are SGHRS and YFSETQ. This CDR3 has 16 amino acids. The whole variable domain, remainder taken from reference TRBV5-1 and TRBJ2-5, is KAGVTQTPRYLIKTRGQQVTLSCSPISGHRSVSWYQQTPGQGLQFLFEYFSETQRNKGNFPGRFSGRQFSNSRSEMNVSTLELGDSALYLCASSGSASGGQEAQYFGPGTRLLVL.

The J gene is TRBJ1-6, the V gene TRBV11-3, with no clear D. The CDR3 runs to 13 residues. With 1 base removed from V and 10 bases from J, the gap between germline ends came to 8 bases. Germline lookup yields CDR1 SGHNT and CDR2 YENEEA. The CDR3 sequence is CASSLGGLSPLHF. CDR3 coding DNA: TGTGCCAGCAGCTTAGGTGGTCTATCACCCCTCCACTTT.

The genes are TRBV5-4 and TRBJ1-2; D may be TRBD1 (6 bases). The CDR3 is 14 residues long. Germline lookup yields CDR1 SGHNT and CDR2 YYREEE (reference sequence). V gave up 0 bases and J gave up 2 bases, with 8 bases separating them. The CDR3 bases are TGTGCCAGCAGCTTGGACAGGGCGAACTATGGCTACACCTTC. Amino acids: CASSLDRANYGYTF. The full variable domain, in which reference TRBV5-4 and TRBJ1-2 provide the parts outside the CDR3, is ETGVTQSPTHLIKTRGQQVTLRCSSQSGHNTVSWYQQALGQGPQFIFQYYREEENGRGNFPPRFSGLQFPNYSSELNVNALELDDSALYLCASSLDRANYGYTFGSGTRLTVV.

V is TRBV6-1 and J is TRBJ2-7; D may be TRBD1 (6 bases). Trimming pared 6 bases from V and 6 bases from J, leaving 15 bases between. The CDR3 is made up of 13 amino acids. Per germline, CDR1 MNHNS and CDR2 SASEGT. CDR3 sequence: CASSNDLDSEQYF. In nucleotides, the CDR3 is TGTGCCAGCAGCAACGACCTGGACAGCGAGCAGTACTTC.

This clone was observed a few times. The chain has TRBV11-2 and TRBJ2-5, with TRBD1 matching 9 bases. The V gene end was trimmed by 5 bases and the J gene end by 2 bases; junction bases not matched to a gene: 9. CDR1 and CDR2 (germline): SGHAT, FQNNGV. The CDR3 is 16 amino acids. CDR3 region: CASSPRTGVLQETQYF. DNA of the CDR3: TGTGCCAGCAGCCCCCGGACAGGGGTCCTGCAAGAGACCCAGTACTTC.

The chain uses TRBV5-5 and TRBJ1-2, with 10 bases identical to TRBD1. The junction had 3 bases not matched to a gene; V was cut back by 0 bases and J by 4 bases. The length of the CDR3 is 15 residues. Germline-derived CDR1 and CDR2 are SGHKS and YYEKEE (reference sequence). CDR3 sequence (DNA): TGTGCCAGCAGCTTGGGACAGGGGGCATTCTATGGCTACACCTTC. Protein: CASSLGQGAFYGYTF.

In this sample, this clone turned up once. One end of the junction is discordant with germline, which a read error may explain. This sequence joins TRBV29-1 and TRBJ1-2, with D possibly TRBD1 on 6 matching bases. Per the germline V gene, CDR1 is SQVTM and CDR2 is ANQGSEA. The CDR3 loop spans 8 amino acids. The CDR3 DNA reads TGCAGCGTTGAAGGACAGGCCTTC. Translating gives CSVEGQAF. The full variable domain, in which reference TRBV29-1 and TRBJ1-2 provide the parts outside the CDR3, is SAVISQKPSRDICQRGTSLTIQCQVDSQVTMMFWYRQQPGQSLTLIATANQGSEATYESGFVIDKFPISRPNLTFSTLTVSNMSPEDSSIYLCSVEGQAFGSGTRLTVV.

This clone was seen a handful of times. V and J are TRBV6-5 and TRBJ1-4; possible D gene TRBD1, 6 bases. The CDR3 is 14 amino acids. The germline V gene has CDR1 MNHEY and CDR2 SVGAGI. Trimming removed 5 bases from V and 8 bases from J, with 15 bases in between. The chain's CDR3 is CASSLDRYREKLFF. As DNA, the CDR3 is TGTGCCAGCAGTCTAGACAGGTATCGCGAAAAACTGTTTTTT.

This chain connects TRBV9 to TRBJ2-3, with 7 bases fitting TRBD1. V lost 4 bases, J lost 2 bases, and 7 bases stayed unmatched. CDR3 length: 15 amino acids. Germline V gene data show CDR1 as SGDLS and CDR2 as YYNGEE. The DNA for the CDR3 is TGTGCCAGCAGCCCCCGGGGACAGTTCACAGATACGCAGTATTTT. This translates into CASSPRGQFTDTQYF.

In this sample, this clone turned up a few times. This rearrangement joins TRBV10-3 to TRBJ2-1, with a weak D call TRBD2 (6 bases). Trimming pared 7 bases from V and 3 bases from J, leaving 10 bases between. This CDR3 region has 13 residues. The germline CDR1 and CDR2 sequences are ENHRY and SYGVKD. The CDR3: CAIKGLSYNEQFF. DNA for the CDR3: TGTGCCATCAAGGGACTTAGCTACAATGAGCAGTTCTTC.

V usage is TRBV5-1 and J usage is TRBJ1-2; D not resolved. Germline V gives CDR1 SGHRS, CDR2 YFSETQ. The length of the CDR3 is 14 residues. Trimming removed 0 bases at V and 4 bases at J, with 10 bases between. The CDR3 protein is CASSLAEGAYGYTF. The CDR3 DNA sequence: TGCGCCAGCAGCTTGGCCGAGGGCGCCTATGGCTACACCTTC.